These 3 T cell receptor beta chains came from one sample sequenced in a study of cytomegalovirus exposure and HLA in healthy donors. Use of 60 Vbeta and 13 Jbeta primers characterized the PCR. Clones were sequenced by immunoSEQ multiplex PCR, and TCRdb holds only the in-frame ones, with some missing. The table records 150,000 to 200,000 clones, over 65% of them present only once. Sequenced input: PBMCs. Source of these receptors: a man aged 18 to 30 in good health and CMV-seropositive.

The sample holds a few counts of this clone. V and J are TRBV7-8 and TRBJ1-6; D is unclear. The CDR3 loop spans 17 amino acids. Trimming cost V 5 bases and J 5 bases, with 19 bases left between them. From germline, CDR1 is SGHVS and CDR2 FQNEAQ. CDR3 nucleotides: TGTGCCAGCAGCCGTGACGGAGCCTTAGCTAATAATTCACCCCTCCACTTT. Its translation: CASSRDGALANNSPLHF.

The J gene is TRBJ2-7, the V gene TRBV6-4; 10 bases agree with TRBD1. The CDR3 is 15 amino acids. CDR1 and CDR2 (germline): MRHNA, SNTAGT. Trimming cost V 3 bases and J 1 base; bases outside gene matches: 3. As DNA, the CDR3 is TGTGCCAGCAGTGATGGACAGGGGGAATCCTACGAGCAGTACGTC. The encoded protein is CASSDGQGESYEQYV.

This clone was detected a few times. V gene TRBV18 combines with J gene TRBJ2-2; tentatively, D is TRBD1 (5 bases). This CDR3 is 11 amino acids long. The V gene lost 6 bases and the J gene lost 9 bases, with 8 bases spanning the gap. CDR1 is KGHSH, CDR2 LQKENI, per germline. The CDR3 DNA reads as TGTGCCAGCTCGCCGGACAGGGAGCTGTTTTTT. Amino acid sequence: CASSPDRELFF. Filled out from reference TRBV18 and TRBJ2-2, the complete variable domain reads NAGVMQNPRHLVRRRGQEARLRCSPMKGHSHVYWYRQLPEEGLKFMVYLQKENIIDESGMPKERFSAEFPKEGPSILRIQQVVRGDSAAYFCASSPDRELFFGEGSRLTVL.